These 5 T cell receptor beta chains were sequenced from one sample in a study of shared clonotypes between healthy human individuals. TCRdb's copy holds only in-frame clones and misses some; the assay was immunoSEQ multiplex PCR. This table has some 680,000 clones, 73% appearing once. The sample taken for sequencing was memory CD4+ T cells sorted from blood. Noted subset: CD45RA-negative fraction. The receptors stem from a woman aged 25 to 45 in good health.

V usage is TRBV5-1 and J usage is TRBJ2-5; the match to TRBD2 covers 11 bases. Unmatched junction bases numbered 8, after V lost 4 bases and J lost 3 bases. The V gene's germline CDR1 is SGHRS and CDR2 YFSETQ. This CDR3 spans 16 amino acids. The CDR3 nucleotides are TGCGCCAGCAGCCCGGGACTAGCGGTAAACAAAGAGACCCAGTACTTC. This sequence encodes CASSPGLAVNKETQYF.

This chain connects TRBV6-1 to TRBJ2-5; TRBD2 is a possible D gene (5 bases). Trimming removed 9 bases at V and 2 bases at J, with 16 bases between. Germline assignment: CDR1 MNHNS and CDR2 SASEGT. CDR3 length: 14 amino acids. This CDR3 is CASTSGSVQETQYF. DNA of the CDR3: TGTGCCAGTACCTCGGGGTCAGTACAAGAGACCCAGTACTTC.

This clone was counted ten times or more. This chain uses TRBV19 with TRBJ1-5; perhaps TRBD1 as D (5 bases). The CDR3 covers 13 residues. Trimming removed 5 bases from V and 3 bases from J, with 8 bases in between. Germline CDR1 is LNHDA and CDR2 is SQIVND (reference sequence). The CDR3 region is CASSRTFNQPQHF. The DNA of the CDR3 is TGTGCCAGTAGTCGGACATTCAATCAGCCCCAGCATTTT.

This chain uses TRBV6-1 with TRBJ2-7, with 8 nucleotides matching TRBD1. This CDR3 is 16 amino acids long. Germline V gene sequence: CDR1 MNHNS, CDR2 SASEGT. V lost 0 bases to trimming and J lost 2 bases; unmatched junction nucleotides: 6. The CDR3 coding sequence is TGTGCCAGCAGTGAAGCCCAGGGGGCGAAAACCTACGAGCAGTACTTC. As protein: CASSEAQGAKTYEQYF.

This sequence joins TRBV5-4 and TRBJ1-2; D is undetermined. From germline, CDR1 is SGHNT and CDR2 YYREEE (reference sequence). Trimming removed 4 bases from V and 4 bases from J, with 17 bases in between. The CDR3 consists of 15 residues. The DNA for the CDR3 is TGTGCCAGCAGCCAAGATTGGCGGGGTATCTATGGCTACACCTTC. Its protein product is CASSQDWRGIYGYTF. Drawing the rest from reference TRBV5-4 and TRBJ1-2, the complete variable domain is ETGVTQSPTHLIKTRGQQVTLRCSSQSGHNTVSWYQQALGQGPQFIFQYYREEENGRGNFPPRFSGLQFPNYSSELNVNALELDDSALYLCASSQDWRGIYGYTFGSGTRLTVV.